A single sample gave rise to the 27 T cell receptor beta chains below, sequenced in a study of T cell changes during pregnancy in multiple sclerosis. Sequencing was performed with immunoSEQ multiplex PCR; in TCRdb, only in-frame clones are kept and a portion is missing. This repertoire shows over 30,000 clones, about 90% found once; its top ten account for around 3.4%. The sample in question was CD8+ T cells from peripheral blood mononuclear cells, obtained in the third trimester of pregnancy. These receptors were taken from a female donor with multiple sclerosis, enrolled in a pregnancy study.

The rearrangement links TRBV19 to TRBJ2-1, with D hard to call. The CDR3 totals 14 residues. CDR1 and CDR2 from the germline V gene are LNHDA and SQIVND (reference sequence). Trimming shortened V by 6 bases and J by 0 bases, and 9 bases separated the two germline ends. The CDR3 is CASSRGLSYNEQFF. The CDR3 DNA reads TGTGCCAGTAGCAGAGGCCTCTCCTACAATGAGCAGTTCTTC.

The chain is built from TRBV5-6 and TRBJ1-1, with D unclear. There are 13 residues in the CDR3. The V end was cut by 0 bases, the J end by 4 bases, with 7 bases between. Germline V lookup: CDR1 SGHDT, CDR2 YYEEEE. CDR3 DNA sequence: TGTGCCAGCAGCTTGGGGGCCCGCACTGAAGCTTTCTTT. Protein: CASSLGARTEAFF.

This clone was seen just once. J is TRBJ1-6 and V is TRBV10-3; perhaps TRBD1 as D (5 bases). Germline CDR1 and CDR2: ENHRY and SYGVKD. V was shortened by 6 bases and J by 10 bases, with 13 bases between the two germline ends. This CDR3 is built from 13 residues. The CDR3 coding sequence is TGTGCCATCAGCAGGGCCGAGAAGTCACCCCTCCACTTT. Protein product: CAISRAEKSPLHF.

The V call is TRBV11-2, the J call TRBJ2-1; D ambiguous. The germline V gene has CDR1 SGHAT and CDR2 FQNNGV. With 5 bases removed from V and 10 bases from J, the gap between germline ends came to 12 bases. There are 12 residues in the CDR3. CDR3 residues: CASSPTLREQFF. The CDR3 DNA reads as TGTGCCAGCAGCCCGACTCTACGGGAGCAGTTCTTC.

The gene calls are TRBV2 and TRBJ1-4; 7 bases are a match to TRBD1. The germline CDR1 and CDR2 sequences are SNHLY and FYNNEI. The CDR3 extends over 18 amino acids. V dropped 7 bases and J dropped 0; count of bases not matched to a gene: 14. CDR3 sequence reads: CASNSYGGQTATNEKLFF. CDR3 DNA: TGTGCCAGCAACTCCTATGGGGGACAGACCGCAACTAATGAAAAACTGTTTTTT.

This chain connects TRBV7-9 to TRBJ1-1; TRBD1 matches at 8 bases. V shed 5 bases, J shed 4 bases, and the junction held 12 bases outside the gene matches. CDR3 length: 16 residues. CDR1 SEHNR and CDR2 FQNEAQ come from the germline V gene (reference sequence). The CDR3 loop reads CASSPRDRTPGTEAFF. CDR3 DNA: TGTGCCAGCAGCCCCCGGGACAGGACACCGGGCACTGAAGCTTTCTTT.

The rearrangement uses TRBV5-6 and TRBJ1-1; D not certain. Germline assignment: CDR1 SGHDT and CDR2 YYEEEE. The CDR3 is made up of 15 amino acids. V dropped 1 base and J dropped 0 bases, with 10 bases sitting between them. CDR3 region: CASSLIPQLNTEAFF. For the CDR3, the DNA is TGTGCCAGCAGCTTGATACCACAGTTGAACACTGAAGCTTTCTTT.

This clone was seen a few times. The V gene is TRBV2, the J gene TRBJ1-1; weak D call: TRBD1 (6 bases). There are 11 residues in the CDR3. Trimming removed 10 bases at V and 5 bases at J, with 11 bases between. Germline CDR1 is SNHLY and CDR2 is FYNNEI. The CDR3 is CATEGGTEAFF. The CDR3 DNA reads as TGTGCCACCGAAGGGGGAACTGAAGCTTTCTTT.

The CDR3: CASGWGGAFQETQYF. CDR3 nucleotide sequence: TGTGCCAGCGGGTGGGGCGGGGCCTTCCAAGAGACCCAGTACTTC. The V and J genes are TRBV7-9 and TRBJ2-5, with a weak D call TRBD2 (6 bases). This CDR3 comprises 15 residues. Trimming shortened V by 8 bases and J by 1 base, and 17 bases separated the two germline ends. Looked up from germline, CDR1 is SEHNR and CDR2 is FQNEAQ (reference sequence).

The chain uses TRBV9 and TRBJ1-5; no definite D call. Germline CDR1 SGDLS, CDR2 YYNGEE. The CDR3 is 14 amino acids. The ends were cut back, 5 bases at V and 8 bases at J, with 17 bases in the middle. This CDR3 reads CASSTSGLNKPQHF. The CDR3, as DNA: TGTGCCAGCAGTACCTCAGGTCTTAACAAGCCCCAGCATTTT.

The chain joins TRBV4-3 to TRBJ1-2, with D hard to call. V was trimmed by 0 bases and J by 1 base, leaving 9 bases between them. Germline lookup yields CDR1 LGHNA and CDR2 YSLEER. The CDR3 consists of 15 residues. The CDR3, as DNA: TGCGCCAGCAGCCAAGATCTGGAGATTAACTATGGCTACACCTTC. This encodes CASSQDLEINYGYTF.

This chain links TRBV5-6 with TRBJ2-7, with D unclear. Germline CDR1 and CDR2: SGHDT and YYEEEE. V was cut by 2 bases and J by 1 base, with 7 bases left in between. This CDR3 is built from 13 residues. Here the CDR3 reads CASSFGQSYEQYF. The CDR3 nucleotides are TGTGCCAGCAGCTTTGGCCAATCCTACGAGCAGTACTTC.

The chain carries TRBV7-2 and TRBJ1-2, with D uncertain. This CDR3 is built from 16 residues. Germline values: CDR1 SGHTA, CDR2 FQGNSA. V lost 5 bases, J lost 4 bases, and 20 bases lay in between. CDR3 residues: CASSLPGEFFIYGYTF. The DNA of the CDR3 is TGTGCCAGCAGCCTACCCGGGGAGTTTTTTATCTATGGCTACACCTTC.

The count of this clone is one. V and J are TRBV6-9 and TRBJ2-7, with 8 bases matching TRBD2. With 7 bases clipped from V and 6 bases from J, the junction kept 14 bases outside the gene matches. Germline CDR1 and CDR2: MNHGY and SVAAGI. There are 15 residues in the CDR3. Written as DNA, the CDR3 is TGTGCCAGCACCCATCCCCAGCGGGGGAGCCGCGAGCAGTACTTC. Translating gives CASTHPQRGSREQYF.

This chain uses TRBV7-2 with TRBJ2-7, with unresolved D. Germline V gene sequence: CDR1 SGHTA, CDR2 FQGNSA. This CDR3 comprises 16 residues. Trimming cost V 2 bases and J 2 bases, with 16 bases left between them. The CDR3 region is CASSLPLGQYAYEQYF. As DNA, the CDR3 is TGTGCCAGCAGCTTACCCCTTGGGCAATACGCCTACGAGCAGTACTTC.

Concerning this clone itself: One junction end does not reproduce the germline sequence, and a read error may be involved. Here the CDR3 DNA reads TGTGCCAGCAGTGAAGGAGACTACCATGAGCAGTTCTTC. It codes for CASSEGDYHEQFF. The chain combines TRBV6-1 with TRBJ2-1, with D possibly matching TRBD2 (5 bases). CDR1 MNHNS and CDR2 SASEGT come from the germline V gene. The CDR3 extends over 13 amino acids.

The chain links TRBV5-8 to TRBJ2-1, with D perhaps matching TRBD1 (5 bases). V lost 2 bases and J 8 bases, leaving 20 bases between the germline ends. The CDR3 loop spans 16 amino acids. CDR1 is SGHTS and CDR2 is YDEGEE in the germline V gene. The CDR3 here is CASSFRVDTAIDEQFF. The CDR3 nucleotides are TGTGCCAGCAGCTTCCGGGTGGACACCGCAATTGATGAGCAGTTCTTC.

Only one count was recorded for this clone. This chain joins TRBV7-6 and TRBJ2-1, with 9 bases identical to TRBD2. This CDR3 spans 16 amino acids. The germline CDR1 and CDR2 sequences are SGHVS and FNYEAQ. The junction had 9 bases not matched to a gene; V was cut back by 4 bases and J by 5 bases. The CDR3 here is CASSSAGRGGHNEQFF. The CDR3 DNA is TGTGCCAGCAGCTCAGCCGGGCGGGGGGGACACAATGAGCAGTTCTTC.

The rearrangement joins TRBV11-3 to TRBJ2-1; 7 bases agree with TRBD1. There are 19 residues in the CDR3. J was trimmed by 0 bases and V by 5 bases; bases with no gene match: 16. Per the germline V gene, CDR1 is SGHNT and CDR2 is YENEEA. CDR3 in DNA: TGTGCCAGCAGCCCGCGTCGAGACAGGGCCCAGCGCTCCTACAATGAGCAGTTCTTC. Its protein product is CASSPRRDRAQRSYNEQFF. Based on the CDR3 plus reference TRBV11-3 and TRBJ2-1, the full variable domain is EAGVVQSPRYKIIEKKQPVAFWCNPISGHNTLYWYLQNLGQGPELLIRYENEEAVDDSQLPKDRFSAERLKGVDSTLKIQPAELGDSAVYLCASSPRRDRAQRSYNEQFFGPGTRLTVL.

This clone was counted a few times. This chain links TRBV6-4 with TRBJ2-1; 7 bases line up with TRBD1. The CDR3 has 15 residues. V lost 7 bases, J lost 4 bases, and 10 bases stayed unmatched. Germline V CDR1 and CDR2: MRHNA, SNTAGT. Here the CDR3 reads CASNPNRGEYNEQFF. The DNA of the CDR3 is TGTGCCAGCAATCCAAACAGGGGCGAGTACAATGAGCAGTTCTTC.

The gene calls are TRBV6-1 and TRBJ2-1; 8 bases line up with TRBD2. Germline loops: CDR1 MNHNS, CDR2 SASEGT. The CDR3 is 17 amino acids. J gave up 0 bases and V 3 bases, and 7 bases lay outside the gene matches. The CDR3 coding sequence is TGTGCCAGCAGTGAGATGGCGGGGGGAAGCTCCTACAATGAGCAGTTCTTC. Protein product: CASSEMAGGSSYNEQFF.

This rearrangement joins TRBV27 to TRBJ2-3; 8 nucleotides line up with TRBD1. Unmatched junction bases numbered 8, after V lost 8 bases and J lost 1 base. This CDR3 comprises 15 residues. The germline CDR1 and CDR2 sequences are MNHEY and SMNVEV (reference sequence). CDR3 DNA: TGTGCCAGCCGAAAAAAGGGACAGGGCACAGATACGCAGTATTTT. Its translation: CASRKKGQGTDTQYF.

The chain couples TRBV5-6 to TRBJ1-2, with TRBD1 as a possible D gene (5 bases). V dropped 4 bases and J dropped 6 bases, with 13 bases sitting between them. The CDR3 runs 13 residues. Germline CDR1 is SGHDT and CDR2 is YYEEEE. CDR3 in amino acids: CASSRGTSDGYTF. In nucleotides, the CDR3 is TGTGCCAGCAGCCGGGGGACCTCCGATGGCTACACCTTC. The entire variable domain, with the rest obtained from reference TRBV5-6 and TRBJ1-2, is as follows: DAGVTQSPTHLIKTRGQQVTLRCSPKSGHDTVSWYQQALGQGPQFIFQYYEEEERQRGNFPDRFSGHQFPNYSSELNVNALLLGDSALYLCASSRGTSDGYTFGSGTRLTVV.

The chain has TRBV20-1 and TRBJ2-7; possibly TRBD1 for D (6 bases). The CDR3 consists of 11 residues. Germline CDR1 reads DFQATT; CDR2 reads SNEGSKA (reference sequence). The V end lost 7 bases, the J end lost 7 bases, and 14 bases lay between the germline ends. This chain's CDR3 is CSVLTGGEQYF. For the CDR3, the DNA is TGCAGTGTTCTGACAGGTGGGGAGCAGTACTTC.

This chain connects TRBV6-1 to TRBJ2-3; D is undetermined. V was pared by 4 bases and J by 5 bases, with 16 bases between. Germline CDR1 MNHNS, CDR2 SASEGT. This CDR3 region has 15 residues. The CDR3 region is CASSVEHSLGDTQYF. The CDR3 region has the DNA TGTGCCAGCAGTGTCGAGCATTCCCTCGGAGATACGCAGTATTTT.

Details on this clone: This same CDR3 is encoded by further DNA sequences in the sample. The chain has TRBV4-3 and TRBJ2-7; D gene unclear. Trimming removed 2 bases at V and 2 bases at J, with 7 bases between. CDR3 length: 13 amino acids. Germline CDR1 is LGHNA and CDR2 is YSLEER. CDR3 protein: CASSQSQAYEQYF. The CDR3 DNA reads TGCGCCAGCAGCCAATCCCAGGCCTACGAGCAGTACTTC.

V usage is TRBV11-2 and J usage is TRBJ1-2; 7 bases match TRBD1. This CDR3 has 13 amino acids. The V and J ends lost 4 bases and 8 bases, in that order; junction bases with no gene match: 7. Germline V lookup: CDR1 SGHAT, CDR2 FQNNGV. DNA for the CDR3: TGTGCCAGCAGCTCCACGCCGGGACAGGGCTACACCTTC. It specifies CASSSTPGQGYTF.